Listed below are T cell receptor beta chains from one sample, sequenced in a study of cytomegalovirus exposure and HLA in healthy donors. Generated by immunoSEQ multiplex PCR, the TCRdb table keeps only in-frame clones and is missing some. The sample contains around 93,000 clones, approximately 80% of which appear only once. Sequences were obtained from PBMCs. Receptor source: a woman in her 40s in good health and CMV-seronegative. CDR3s include the opening cysteine and the closing phenylalanine or tryptophan. A D gene is named only where the DNA matches it firmly. Where a row states a size, it is once, few, many or the class of an expanded clone; other rows omit it.

TGCGCCAGCAGCTTGGGACAGCCCCCCTACGAGCAGTACTTC,CASSLGQPPYEQYF,TRBJ2-7,NA,TRBV5-1,NA
TGTGCCAGCAGTCTCAGGGCAGGGGCTATGGGCTACACCTTC,CASSLRAGAMGYTF,TRBJ1-2,NA,TRBV6-5,NA
TGTGCCAGCAGTGGGACTAGCGGGGCCCTGTCCTACAATGAGCAGTTCTTC,CASSGTSGALSYNEQFF,TRBJ2-1,TRBD2,TRBV2,NA
TGTGCCAGTAGTAAACATGGGGACAGATCTTTCTACGAGCAGTACTTC,CASSKHGDRSFYEQYF,TRBJ2-7,TRBD1,TRBV19,NA
TGTGCCACCTCTCCGGCGGGAGGGTACAATGAGCAGTTCTTC,CATSPAGGYNEQFF,TRBJ2-1,TRBD2,TRBV6-5,few
TGCGCCAGCAGCCCTAGAAGAGGGCTAGCGGGAGGAGGTGAGCAGTACTTC,CASSPRRGLAGGGEQYF,TRBJ2-7,TRBD2,TRBV4-3,NA
TGTGCCAGTAGTCCTGGGGACAGCCCGGCGGACACCATATATTTT,CASSPGDSPADTIYF,TRBJ1-3,TRBD1,TRBV19,once
TGCGCCAGCAGCTTGGGTTTCGGTGGTGAGCAGTTCTTC,CASSLGFGGEQFF,TRBJ2-1,NA,TRBV5-1,NA
TGTGCCACCAGCAGGGAAGCGGGAGGGTACGAGCAGTACTTC,CATSREAGGYEQYF,TRBJ2-7,TRBD2,TRBV15,NA
TGCGCCAGCAGCTTGGAGGAGGGACGGGACTATGGCTACACCTTC,CASSLEEGRDYGYTF,TRBJ1-2,NA,TRBV5-1,NA
TGTGCCAGCGAGGAACGGAGATATAGCAATCAGCCCCAGCATTTT,CASEERRYSNQPQHF,TRBJ1-5,NA,TRBV2,NA
TGTGCCAGCACCAGCTGGGCTGACACTGAAGCTTTCTTT,CASTSWADTEAFF,TRBJ1-1,NA,TRBV2,NA
TGTGCCAGCAGCGTAGGGCAGTATAATTCACCCCTCCACTTT,CASSVGQYNSPLHF,TRBJ1-6,NA,TRBV9,once
TGCGCCAGCAGCCAAGATCGGAATGAGCAGTTCTTC,CASSQDRNEQFF,TRBJ2-1,NA,TRBV4-3,NA
TGTGCCAGCAGCTTTCCGGGAACCTACGAGCAGTACTTC,CASSFPGTYEQYF,TRBJ2-7,NA,TRBV5-4,NA
TGTGCCAGCAGTGCAAAAGGACTCACCTCAGAGGATACGCAGTATTTT,CASSAKGLTSEDTQYF,TRBJ2-3,NA,TRBV6-6,NA
TGTGCCTGGAGTCTCTGGACAGGGGGTCACACCGGGGAGCTGTTTTTT,CAWSLWTGGHTGELFF,TRBJ2-2,TRBD1,TRBV30,once